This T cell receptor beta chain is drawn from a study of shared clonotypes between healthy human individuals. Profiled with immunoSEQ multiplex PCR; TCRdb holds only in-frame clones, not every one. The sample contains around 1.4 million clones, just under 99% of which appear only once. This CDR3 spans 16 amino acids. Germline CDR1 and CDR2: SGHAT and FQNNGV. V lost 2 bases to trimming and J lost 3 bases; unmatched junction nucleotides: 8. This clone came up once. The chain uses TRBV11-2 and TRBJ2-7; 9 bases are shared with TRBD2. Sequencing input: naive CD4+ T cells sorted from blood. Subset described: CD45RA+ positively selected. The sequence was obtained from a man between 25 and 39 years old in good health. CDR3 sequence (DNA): TGTGCCAGCAGCTTATTAGCGGGCGGGAGGGTCTACGAGCAGTACTTC. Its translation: CASSLLAGGRVYEQYF.